This TCR beta chain was captured by sequencing in a study of cytomegalovirus exposure and HLA in healthy donors. Study summary: The study's early data release held 80 million to 95 million unique TCRs from HLA-typed donors. Membership in the Caucasian-associated ancestry cluster was found for about 80% of 398 genotyped donors. The study's findings and limits: With later analysis, a missense DCLRE1C variant became linked to TCR beta V- and J-gene trimming. The study flagged approximately 180 TCR beta chains as cytomegalovirus-associated.

As for this clone: The antigen remains undetermined.

Primers: 60 Vbeta forward and 13 Jbeta reverse. Using immunoSEQ multiplex PCR, the repertoire was profiled, and TCRdb retains in-frame clones only, with some absent. The table has about 98,000 clones, under 85% seen once. The CDR3 spans 15 residues. Germline loops: CDR1 MDHEN, CDR2 SYDVKM. Trimming cost V 1 base and J 0 bases, with 9 bases left between them. The gene calls are TRBV28 and TRBJ1-1, with D perhaps matching TRBD1 (6 bases). The TCR was taken from a female donor in good health and CMV-seropositive. The source material was PBMCs. Written as DNA, the CDR3 is TGTGCCAGCAGTTTATACGCAGGGGTGAACACTGAAGCTTTCTTT. It codes for CASSLYAGVNTEAFF. Using reference TRBV28 and TRBJ1-1 for the parts outside the CDR3, the full variable domain is DVKVTQSSRYLVKRTGEKVFLECVQDMDHENMFWYRQDPGLGLRLIYFSYDVKMKEKGDIPEGYSVSREKKERFSLILESASTNQTSMYLCASSLYAGVNTEAFFGQGTRLTVV.